A selection of T cell receptor beta chains follows, all from one sample in a study of neurological immune-mediated disorders. One entry per CDR3 protein, called by TCRdb with MiXCR from the 5' RACE reads. Of around 79,000 distinct CDR3 sequences in the sample, 13% to 15% were seen once. The material sequenced was PBMCs. These TCRs come from a woman aged 45 to 65 in good health. CDR3s include the opening cysteine and the closing phenylalanine or tryptophan. The D gene is left open where the match is weak. A clone size is listed for some rows: how often the clone was seen (once, few, many), or a class if it is expanded.

abundance	j_gene	d_gene	v_gene	CDR3aa	CDR3nt
many	TRBJ2-7	TRBD1	TRBV7-2	CASSSIPGQGIEQYF	TGTGCCAGCAGCTCGATTCCGGGACAGGGGATCGAGCAGTACTTC
many	TRBJ2-2	NA	TRBV20-1	CSARGAGTRGISGELFF	TGCAGTGCTAGAGGCGCCGGGACCCGGGGGATATCCGGGGAGCTGTTTTTT
many	TRBJ1-5	NA	TRBV20-1	CSARPRGIWDQPQHF	TGCAGTGCTAGACCTAGAGGTATCTGGGATCAGCCCCAGCATTTT
many	TRBJ2-7	NA	TRBV29-1	CSVRRDRNEYEQYF	TGCAGCGTCCGGAGGGACAGAAATGAGTACGAGCAGTACTTC
many	TRBJ2-1	TRBD2	TRBV28	CASSPGSGGVNEQFF	TGTGCCAGCAGCCCTGGTAGCGGGGGGGTCAATGAGCAGTTCTTC
many	TRBJ2-5	NA	TRBV3-1	CASSLSEETQYF	TGTGCCAGCTCCCTCTCAGAAGAGACCCAGTACTTC
many	TRBJ2-3	TRBD2	TRBV5-1	CASSLLAGGTDTQYF	TGCGCCAGCAGCTTACTAGCGGGGGGCACAGATACGCAGTATTTT
many	TRBJ2-7	TRBD1	TRBV20-1	CSARDPAGGSYEQYF	TGCAGTGCTAGAGATCCGGCAGGGGGCTCCTACGAGCAGTACTTC
NA	TRBJ2-7	TRBD2	TRBV18	CASSSSSGVAYEQYF	TGTGCCAGCTCTTCAAGTAGCGGGGTCGCCTACGAGCAGTACTTC
many	TRBJ1-2	NA	TRBV7-9	CASSPIWIGLMDYGYTF	TGTGCCAGCAGCCCCATTTGGATCGGACTGATGGACTATGGCTACACCTTC
many	TRBJ1-1	TRBD1	TRBV20-1	CSAPDRGLNTEAFF	TGCAGTGCTCCTGACAGGGGCTTGAACACTGAAGCTTTCTTT
NA	TRBJ2-7	TRBD1	TRBV28	CASRGQGDSYEQYF	TGTGCCAGCAGGGGACAGGGGGACTCCTACGAGCAGTACTTC
NA	TRBJ1-2	NA	TRBV12-3/TRBV12-4	CASSFTGGDYGYTF	TGTGCCAGCAGTTTCACAGGAGGAGACTATGGCTACACCTTC
many	TRBJ1-2	NA	TRBV20-1	CSASGTDYGYTF	TGCAGTGCTAGCGGGACCGACTATGGCTACACCTTC
many	TRBJ2-5	TRBD1	TRBV5-1	CASSLGQGSSETQYF	TGCGCCAGCTCCCTTGGACAGGGCTCTTCGGAGACCCAGTACTTC
NA	TRBJ2-5	TRBD2	TRBV5-1	CTTSDWALAGGQETQYF	TGCACCACCTCGGACTGGGCGCTAGCGGGAGGGCAAGAGACCCAGTACTTC
many	TRBJ2-1	TRBD2	TRBV5-1	CASSLPGTGGVDNEQFF	TGCGCCAGCAGCTTGCCTGGGACGGGGGGGGTTGACAATGAGCAGTTCTTC
many	TRBJ1-2	TRBD1	TRBV7-6	CASTLMSDRGHGYTF	TGTGCCAGCACCCTGATGTCAGACAGGGGCCATGGCTACACCTTC
many	TRBJ2-5	NA	TRBV5-5	CASSLVDQETQYF	TGTGCCAGCAGCTTGGTTGACCAAGAGACCCAGTACTTC
many	TRBJ1-5	NA	TRBV20-1	CSAQLFLSNQPQHF	TGCAGTGCTCAACTATTCCTTAGCAATCAGCCCCAGCATTTT
few	TRBJ2-2	NA	TRBV7-2	CASKGGSGNTGELFF	TGTGCCAGCAAGGGGGGGAGCGGAAACACCGGGGAGCTGTTTTTT
many	TRBJ2-1	TRBD2	TRBV12-3/TRBV12-4	CASSLWETSAEQFF	TGTGCCAGCAGTTTATGGGAAACTAGCGCTGAGCAGTTCTTC
many	TRBJ1-1	NA	TRBV12-3/TRBV12-4	CASSDLGIGHTEAFF	TGTGCCAGTTCCGACCTGGGGATTGGGCACACTGAAGCTTTCTTT
few	TRBJ2-1	TRBD1	TRBV7-2	CASSPSVRTGWNEQFF	TGTGCCAGCAGCCCATCGGTCCGGACAGGGTGGAATGAGCAGTTCTTC
many	TRBJ2-5	NA	TRBV12-3/TRBV12-4	CASSLRGHVETQYF	TGTGCCAGCAGTTTACGGGGTCATGTCGAGACCCAGTACTTC
many	TRBJ1-4	TRBD1	TRBV12-3/TRBV12-4	CASSPWDRGSTNEKLFF	TGTGCCAGCAGTCCCTGGGACAGGGGATCAACTAATGAAAAACTGTTTTTT
many	TRBJ1-3	NA	TRBV2	CASSQPGRIVPGNTIYF	TGTGCCAGCAGCCAACCGGGACGGATAGTACCTGGAAACACCATATATTTT
NA	TRBJ2-7	TRBD1	TRBV12-3/TRBV12-4	CASSSPPGTGVVYEQYF	TGTGCCAGCAGTTCTCCACCCGGGACAGGGGTTGTCTACGAGCAGTACTTC
many	TRBJ2-3	TRBD1	TRBV5-1	CASSMDRGADTQYF	TGCGCCAGCAGCATGGACAGGGGGGCAGATACGCAGTATTTT
many	TRBJ2-5	TRBD1	TRBV7-6	CASSLAGTGRETQYF	TGTGCCAGCAGCTTAGCGGGGACAGGGAGGGAGACCCAGTACTTC
many	TRBJ1-2	TRBD1	TRBV29-1	CSVGRRDREDGYTF	TGCAGCGTTGGAAGGAGAGACAGGGAGGACGGCTACACCTTC
NA	TRBJ2-3	TRBD2	TRBV12-3/TRBV12-4	CASRSTSGRYTDTQYF	TGTGCCAGCAGGTCTACTAGCGGGCGTTACACAGATACGCAGTATTTT
many	TRBJ2-3	NA	TRBV28	CASSLKSTDTQYF	TGTGCCAGCAGTCTCAAGAGCACAGATACGCAGTATTTT
many	TRBJ2-7	NA	TRBV15	CATSTTRTDSYEQYF	TGTGCCACCAGCACGACTCGGACAGACTCCTACGAGCAGTACTTC
few	TRBJ2-6	NA	TRBV5-1	CASSLDRGGDSGANVLTF	TGCGCCAGCAGCTTGGACAGGGGAGGGGATTCTGGGGCCAACGTCCTGACTTTC
many	TRBJ2-7	TRBD2	TRBV5-1	CASSLSPPGGGSYEQYF	TGCGCCAGCAGCTTGTCGCCTCCCGGCGGGGGCTCCTACGAGCAGTACTTC
many	TRBJ2-3	TRBD2	TRBV20-1	CSARDLSGEGITDTQYF	TGCAGTGCTAGAGATCTTAGCGGGGAGGGAATCACAGATACGCAGTATTTT
NA	TRBJ1-5	NA	TRBV7-2	CASSSSGDQPQHF	TGTGCCAGCAGCTCCTCTGGGGATCAGCCCCAGCATTTT
many	TRBJ1-5	NA	TRBV5-5	CASSRISGTLDQPQHF	TGTGCCAGCAGCCGCATATCCGGGACACTAGACCAGCCCCAGCATTTT
many	TRBJ2-1	NA	TRBV7-9	CASSSQIYNEQFF	TGTGCCAGCAGCTCACAGATATACAATGAGCAGTTCTTC
many	TRBJ1-2	NA	TRBV20-1	CSASLGSYGYTF	TGCAGTGCATCCCTAGGGTCCTATGGCTACACCTTC
many	TRBJ2-7	NA	TRBV20-1	CSARRTPWDYEQYF	TGCAGTGCTAGAAGGACACCTTGGGACTACGAGCAGTACTTC
many	TRBJ1-1	NA	TRBV10-3	CATKSYGASTEAFF	TGTGCCACCAAGAGCTATGGGGCATCCACTGAAGCTTTCTTT
many	TRBJ1-1	NA	TRBV11-1	CASSFMEDTEAFF	TGTGCCAGCAGCTTTATGGAAGACACTGAAGCTTTCTTT